The 29 T cell receptor beta chains presented below share a single source sample, sequenced in a study of blood T cells in healthy people across ages. The use of a sample-barcoded 5' primer and a J-beta primer mix characterized a second PCR of 7 to 11 cycles. TCRdb independently ran MiXCR on the 5' RACE reads; one entry per CDR3 protein. The sample yields nearly 1 million distinct CDR3 sequences, roughly 51% seen once. The sequencing input was blood. These receptors came from a woman aged 60-75 years in good health.

The table lists this clonotype with a few counts. The gene calls are TRBV4-1 and TRBJ1-5; D uncertain. CDR3 length: 15 residues. Trimming shortened V by 0 bases and J by 3 bases, and 9 bases separated the two germline ends. The V gene's germline CDR1 is MGHRA and CDR2 YSYEKL. The CDR3 nucleotides read TGCGCCAGCAGCCAAGAAGGAAAAACCAATCAGCCCCAGCATTTT. It specifies CASSQEGKTNQPQHF.

This clonotype was seen more than once but under ten times. The CDR3 loop reads CSAPNVRTREETQYF. CDR3 DNA sequence: TGCAGTGCTCCCAACGTCAGGACAAGGGAAGAGACCCAGTACTTC. The gene calls are TRBV20-1 and TRBJ2-5; perhaps TRBD1 as D (5 bases). CDR3 length: 15 amino acids. Trimming took off 5 bases at V and 3 bases at J, with 19 bases between the two ends. The germline V gene has CDR1 DFQATT and CDR2 SNEGSKA (reference sequence).

This clonotype was observed a few times. Germline and junction disagree at one end, which may indicate a read error. In DNA, the CDR3 is TGCGCAAGCGTCGGCGGCTACGAGCAGTACTTC. Encoded protein: CASVGGYEQYF. The J gene is TRBJ2-7, the V gene TRBV11-2; D call uncertain. This CDR3 spans 11 amino acids. The V gene's germline CDR1 is SGHAT and CDR2 FQNNGV.

The chain combines TRBV7-2 with TRBJ2-3; tentative D call: TRBD1 (5 bases). From germline, CDR1 is SGHTA and CDR2 FQGNSA. CDR3 length: 16 amino acids. The germline V and J ends were trimmed by 2 bases and 4 bases, with 16 bases remaining between them. The CDR3 sequence is CASSLSSSRGADTQYF. Written as DNA, the CDR3 is TGTGCCAGCAGCTTATCCTCCTCTAGGGGTGCAGATACGCAGTATTTT.

This clonotype has a handful of counts. The rearrangement links TRBV18 to TRBJ2-3, with unresolved D. Trimming removed 3 bases from V and 4 bases from J, with 5 bases in between. CDR1 KGHSH and CDR2 LQKENI come from the germline V gene. The CDR3 spans 12 residues. CDR3 in amino acids: CASSPTADTQYF. The CDR3, as DNA: TGTGCCAGCTCACCCACGGCAGATACGCAGTATTTT.

This clonotype was seen a few times. V is TRBV6-2 or TRBV6-3 and J is TRBJ2-7, with D unclear. The germline V gene has CDR1 MNHEY and CDR2 SVGEGT. V was trimmed by 9 bases and J by 2 bases, leaving 11 bases between them. The CDR3 loop spans 12 amino acids. The CDR3, as DNA: TGTGCCAGTCGACTCGATCCCTACGAGCAGTACTTC. This translates into CASRLDPYEQYF.

V is TRBV29-1 and J is TRBJ1-1, with TRBD1 matching 9 bases. The CDR3 is made up of 13 amino acids. Germline V lookup: CDR1 SQVTM, CDR2 ANQGSEA. The V and J ends lost 7 bases and 1 base, in that order; junction bases with no gene match: 4. DNA for the CDR3: TGCAGCGCTTCGACAGGGGGGAACACTGAAGCTTTCTTT. It codes for CSASTGGNTEAFF.

J is TRBJ2-7 and V is TRBV18; D is uncertain. The germline V gene has CDR1 KGHSH and CDR2 LQKENI. The CDR3 spans 13 residues. V lost 3 bases and J lost 7, with 13 bases in between. The CDR3 spells CASSPLLDNEQYF. CDR3 nucleotide sequence: TGTGCCAGCTCACCGCTCCTGGATAATGAGCAGTACTTC.

The V call is TRBV9, the J call TRBJ2-7; 13 nucleotides line up with TRBD2. CDR1 SGDLS and CDR2 YYNGEE come from the germline V gene. V dropped 4 bases and J dropped 2; count of bases not matched to a gene: 3. There are 15 residues in the CDR3. The CDR3, as DNA: TGTGCCAGCAGCATGGGGACTAGCGGGACCTACGAGCAGTACTTC. Amino acid sequence: CASSMGTSGTYEQYF.

Comment on this clonotype: This may be a read error: a much more frequent sequence differs by one nucleotide. The chain combines TRBV12-3 or TRBV12-4 with TRBJ2-7, with D possibly matching TRBD1 (6 bases). This CDR3 spans 14 amino acids. Trimming took off 10 bases at V and 6 bases at J, with 22 bases between the two ends. The CDR3 nucleotides are TGTGCCAACACTCCCAATACAGGGTCGCGCGAGCAGTACTTC. Translating it yields CANTPNTGSREQYF.

This clonotype was detected a few times. The chain combines TRBV18 with TRBJ1-2; D is possibly TRBD1 (5 bases). V was cut by 1 base and J by 2 bases, with 8 bases left in between. Germline lookup yields CDR1 KGHSH and CDR2 LQKENI. CDR3 length: 14 amino acids. The CDR3: CASSPLGGNYGYTF. The CDR3 region has the DNA TGTGCCAGCTCACCACTCGGGGGGAACTATGGCTACACCTTC. The variable domain in full, completed from reference TRBV18 and TRBJ1-2, reads NAGVMQNPRHLVRRRGQEARLRCSPMKGHSHVYWYRQLPEEGLKFMVYLQKENIIDESGMPKERFSAEFPKEGPSILRIQQVVRGDSAAYFCASSPLGGNYGYTFGSGTRLTVV.

This clonotype has a handful of counts. V and J are TRBV24-1 and TRBJ2-1; 15 bases line up with TRBD2. Germline values: CDR1 KGHDR, CDR2 SFDVKD. CDR3 size: 13 residues. Trimming at V came to 9 bases and at J to 7 bases, leaving 0 bases not matched to a gene. The CDR3 loop reads CATGTSGRNEQFF. CDR3 coding DNA: TGTGCCACCGGGACTAGCGGGAGGAATGAGCAGTTCTTC.

This clonotype turned up a few times. The chain couples TRBV12-3 or TRBV12-4 to TRBJ2-1; 7 nucleotides line up with TRBD2. The CDR3 has 16 amino acids. With V trimmed by 6 bases and J by 7 bases, 15 bases remained unmatched. The CDR3 DNA is TGTGCCAGCAGCCCGTCGGAGTGGGAGGGCCAAAATGAGCAGTTCTTC. It specifies CASSPSEWEGQNEQFF.

The genes are TRBV12-3 or TRBV12-4 and TRBJ1-2, with D possibly being TRBD1 (6 bases). CDR3 length: 13 residues. V shed 5 bases and J shed 7 bases, with 14 bases lying between them. Here the CDR3 DNA reads TGTGCCAGCAGTCCCACAGGGTTTCCTGGCTACACCTTC. It yields the protein CASSPTGFPGYTF.

The V and J genes are TRBV12-3 or TRBV12-4 and TRBJ2-3; 11 nucleotides agree with TRBD2. This CDR3 has 17 residues. The junction had 9 bases not matched to a gene; V was cut back by 5 bases and J by 2 bases. CDR3 in amino acids: CASSPGSGRASTDTQYF. The CDR3, as DNA: TGTGCCAGCAGTCCGGGTAGCGGGAGGGCCTCCACAGATACGCAGTATTTT.

V usage is TRBV7-2 and J usage is TRBJ1-4; D is unresolved. CDR3 size: 14 residues. Germline V lookup: CDR1 SGHTA, CDR2 FQGNSA. Trimming removed 2 bases at V and 2 bases at J, with 6 bases between. The DNA of the CDR3 is TGTGCCAGCAGCTTACAACCCACTAATGAAAAACTGTTTTTT. Amino acid sequence: CASSLQPTNEKLFF.

This clonotype has just one count. The chain carries TRBV5-1 and TRBJ2-1, with TRBD2 matching 7 bases. V gave up 3 bases and J gave up 12 bases; unmatched junction bases: 6. The CDR3 totals 12 residues. Germline values: CDR1 SGHRS, CDR2 YFSETQ. In nucleotides, the CDR3 is TGCGCCAGCAGCTGGGACTACACAGGGCAGTTCTTC. Its protein is CASSWDYTGQFF.

V gene TRBV12-3 or TRBV12-4 combines with J gene TRBJ1-4; the D gene is possibly TRBD1 (5 bases). Trimming removed 4 bases at V and 7 bases at J, with 10 bases between. CDR3 length: 13 residues. The CDR3 DNA reads TGTGCCAGCAGTTACCAGGGAGGTGAAAAACTGTTTTTT. Encoded protein: CASSYQGGEKLFF.

This clonotype was observed a few times. J is TRBJ2-5 and V is TRBV7-8; tentatively, D is TRBD2 (6 bases). Germline lookup yields CDR1 SGHVS and CDR2 FQNEAQ. This CDR3 has 14 residues. With 7 bases removed from V and 5 bases from J, the gap between germline ends came to 17 bases. CDR3 in amino acids: CASIEVWGDETQYF. CDR3 bases: TGTGCCAGCATCGAAGTGTGGGGGGACGAGACCCAGTACTTC.

Only a few counts were recorded for this clonotype. CDR3 protein: CASRNRDRLQETQYF. CDR3 in DNA: TGTGCCAGCAGGAACCGGGACAGGCTCCAAGAGACCCAGTACTTC. The chain carries TRBV6-6 and TRBJ2-5, with 8 bases identical to TRBD1. The junction had 7 bases not matched to a gene; V was cut back by 6 bases and J by 1 base. Germline CDR1 MNHNY, CDR2 SVGAGI (reference sequence). The CDR3 totals 15 residues.

As regards this clonotype: A read error may produce the germline difference seen at one junction end. The gene calls are TRBV12-5 and TRBJ2-3, with D uncertain. The CDR3 runs to 11 residues. The V gene's germline CDR1 is LGHNT and CDR2 FRNRAP. CDR3 sequence reads: CASGQGNTRYF. CDR3 DNA: TGTGCTAGTGGCCAAGGGAATACGCGGTATTTT.

This chain connects TRBV7-8 to TRBJ2-7; TRBD2 aligns across 8 bases. The germline CDR1 and CDR2 sequences are SGHVS and FQNEAQ. This CDR3 is built from 16 residues. Trimming removed 5 bases from V and 2 bases from J; junction bases left unmatched: 11. CDR3 in amino acids: CASSRSRAGAAYEQYF. CDR3 bases: TGTGCCAGCAGCCGTTCCCGAGCGGGAGCCGCCTACGAGCAGTACTTC. Based on the CDR3 plus reference TRBV7-8 and TRBJ2-7, the full variable domain is GAGVSQSPRYKVAKRGQDVALRCDPISGHVSLFWYQQALGQGPEFLTYFQNEAQLDKSGLPSDRFFAERPEGSVSTLKIQRTQQEDSAVYLCASSRSRAGAAYEQYFGPGTRLTVT.

This clonotype was counted between two and nine times. J is TRBJ1-2 and V is TRBV7-8; 9 bases are shared with TRBD1. The junction had 7 bases not matched to a gene; V was cut back by 8 bases and J by 3 bases. The germline V gene encodes CDR1 SGHVS and CDR2 FQNEAQ. This CDR3 region has 14 residues. This CDR3 is CASSGQGPHYGYTF. CDR3 coding DNA: TGTGCCAGCTCGGGACAGGGCCCTCACTATGGCTACACCTTC.

This clonotype occurred a few times. The rearrangement joins TRBV5-1 to TRBJ2-1; 9 bases are a match to TRBD2. This CDR3 is 15 amino acids long. Germline values: CDR1 SGHRS, CDR2 YFSETQ. Losses at the gene ends were 4 bases for V and 3 bases for J; bases not matched to a gene: 5. CDR3 amino acids: CASSHGLASYNEQFF. CDR3 sequence (DNA): TGCGCCAGCAGCCACGGACTAGCGAGCTACAATGAGCAGTTCTTC.

This clonotype was detected a few times. This rearrangement joins TRBV3-1 to TRBJ2-1; D perhaps matches TRBD1 (5 bases). There are 12 residues in the CDR3. Germline loops: CDR1 LGHDT, CDR2 YNNKEL (reference sequence). Trimming removed 6 bases from V and 5 bases from J, with 8 bases in between. The CDR3 nucleotides are TGTGCCAGCAGTCAGACAGACAATGAGCAGTTCTTC. This encodes CASSQTDNEQFF.

The chain combines TRBV7-2 with TRBJ2-3, with 10 nucleotides matching TRBD1. Losses at the gene ends were 6 bases for V and 2 bases for J; bases not matched to a gene: 5. The CDR3 is made up of 15 amino acids. The germline V gene encodes CDR1 SGHTA and CDR2 FQGNSA. This chain's CDR3 is CASRRGQGYTDTQYF. The CDR3, as DNA: TGTGCCAGCAGGCGGGGACAGGGGTACACAGATACGCAGTATTTT.

Concerning this clonotype itself: The junction departs from the called germline gene at one end, perhaps through a read error. The chain links TRBV12-3 or TRBV12-4 to TRBJ1-5, with unresolved D. The CDR3 runs to 15 residues. Here the CDR3 DNA reads TGTGCCAGCAGTTTAGGGGGATCCAGCAAACAGCCCCAGCATTTT. This sequence encodes CASSLGGSSKQPQHF.

The chain has TRBV20-1 and TRBJ2-3; tentative D call: TRBD2 (5 bases). The CDR3 extends over 12 amino acids. CDR1 is DFQATT and CDR2 is SNEGSKA in the germline V gene (reference sequence). The V end was cut by 6 bases, the J end by 8 bases, with 15 bases between. The DNA for the CDR3 is TGCAGTGCACTAGACTCTCGGGGTACGCAGTATTTT. It is translated as CSALDSRGTQYF.

This clonotype was seen a single time. The chain employs TRBV20-1 and TRBJ1-2; 8 bases line up with TRBD1. V dropped 4 bases and J dropped 0; count of bases not matched to a gene: 7. CDR3 length: 15 residues. The germline V gene has CDR1 DFQATT and CDR2 SNEGSKA (reference sequence). CDR3 residues: CSANDRGTANYGYTF. As DNA, the CDR3 is TGCAGTGCTAACGACAGGGGAACCGCTAACTATGGCTACACCTTC.